Shown below are 2 T cell receptor beta chains from a single sample sequenced in a study of blood T cells in healthy people across ages. Sample-barcoded 5' priming and a J-beta primer mix drove a second PCR of 7 to 11 cycles. TCRdb used MiXCR to reprocess the 5' RACE reads, holding one entry per CDR3 protein. The table has over 600,000 distinct CDR3 sequences, under 25% seen once. Sequenced sample: blood. These receptors were taken from a man in his sixties or seventies in good health.

This clonotype has at least ten counts. Here the CDR3 reads CASIGLAGGPLDTQYF. CDR3 nucleotide sequence: TGTGCCAGCATCGGACTAGCGGGAGGGCCGTTAGATACGCAGTATTTT. The V call is TRBV7-8, the J call TRBJ2-3; 15 bases align to TRBD2. The CDR3 is 16 amino acids. The junction had 7 bases not matched to a gene; V was cut back by 7 bases and J by 5 bases. CDR1 and CDR2 (germline): SGHVS, FQNEAQ.

This clonotype was counted a few times. CDR3 in DNA: TGCGCCAGCAGCCCCTTTAATACGGAGACGCAGTATTTT. Amino acid sequence: CASSPFNTETQYF. The chain combines TRBV5-1 with TRBJ2-3; the D is unclear. V lost 4 bases to trimming and J lost 9 bases, with 15 bases between them. Germline V lookup: CDR1 SGHRS, CDR2 YFSETQ. CDR3 length: 13 residues.